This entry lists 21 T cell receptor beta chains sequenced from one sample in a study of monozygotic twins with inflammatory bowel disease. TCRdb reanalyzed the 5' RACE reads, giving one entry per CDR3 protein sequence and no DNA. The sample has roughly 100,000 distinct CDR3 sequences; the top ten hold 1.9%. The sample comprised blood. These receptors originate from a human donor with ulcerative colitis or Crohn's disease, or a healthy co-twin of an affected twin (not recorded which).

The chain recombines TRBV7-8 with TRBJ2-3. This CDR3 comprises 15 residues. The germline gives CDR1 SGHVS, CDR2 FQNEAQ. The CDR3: CASSPRDASTDTQYF.

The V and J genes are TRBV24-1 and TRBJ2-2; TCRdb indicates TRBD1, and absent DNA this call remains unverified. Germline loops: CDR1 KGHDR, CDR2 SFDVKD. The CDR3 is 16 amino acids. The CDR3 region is CATSDRTGGFTGELFF.

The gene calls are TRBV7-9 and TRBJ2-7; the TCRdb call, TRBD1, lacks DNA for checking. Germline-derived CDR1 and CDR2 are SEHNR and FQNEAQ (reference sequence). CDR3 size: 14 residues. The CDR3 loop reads CASSATGRNDEQYF.

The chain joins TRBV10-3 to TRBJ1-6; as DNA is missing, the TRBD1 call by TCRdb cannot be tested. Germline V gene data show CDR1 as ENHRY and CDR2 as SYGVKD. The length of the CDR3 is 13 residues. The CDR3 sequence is CAIRGQAYSPLHF.

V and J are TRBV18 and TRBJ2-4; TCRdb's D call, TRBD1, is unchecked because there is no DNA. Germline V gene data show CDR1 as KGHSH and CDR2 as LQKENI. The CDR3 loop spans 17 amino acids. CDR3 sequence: CASSPQGGGWAKNIQYF.

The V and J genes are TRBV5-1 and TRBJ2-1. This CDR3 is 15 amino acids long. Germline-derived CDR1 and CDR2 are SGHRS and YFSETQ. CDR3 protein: CASSLASRNYNEQFF.

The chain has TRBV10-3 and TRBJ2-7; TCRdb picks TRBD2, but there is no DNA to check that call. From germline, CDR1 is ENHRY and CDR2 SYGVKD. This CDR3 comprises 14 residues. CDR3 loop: CAISLEGLSYEQYF.

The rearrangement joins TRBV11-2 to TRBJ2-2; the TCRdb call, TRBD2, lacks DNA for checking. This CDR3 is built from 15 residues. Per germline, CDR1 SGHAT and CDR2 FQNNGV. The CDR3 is CASSFSRSSTGELFF. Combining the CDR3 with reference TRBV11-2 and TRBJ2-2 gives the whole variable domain EAGVAQSPRYKIIEKRQSVAFWCNPISGHATLYWYQQILGQGPKLLIQFQNNGVVDDSQLPKDRFSAERLKGVDSTLKIQPAKLEDSAVYLCASSFSRSSTGELFFGEGSRLTVL.

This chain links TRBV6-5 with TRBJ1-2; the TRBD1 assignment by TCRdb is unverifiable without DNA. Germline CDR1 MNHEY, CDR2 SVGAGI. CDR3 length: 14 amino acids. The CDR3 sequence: CASSYEDRGYAYTF.

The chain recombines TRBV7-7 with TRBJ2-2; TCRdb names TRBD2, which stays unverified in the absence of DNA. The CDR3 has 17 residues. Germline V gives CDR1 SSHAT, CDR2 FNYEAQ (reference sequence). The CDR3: CASSPFSAGTKRGELFF.

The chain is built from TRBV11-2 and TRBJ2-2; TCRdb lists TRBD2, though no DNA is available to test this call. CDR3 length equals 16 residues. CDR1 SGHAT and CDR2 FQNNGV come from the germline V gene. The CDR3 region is CASTWGTRPNTGELFF.

This CDR3 is CASSPIARGLAGGGNIQYF. The J gene is TRBJ2-4, the V gene TRBV5-1; without DNA, the TCRdb call of TRBD2 cannot be checked. Germline V gene sequence: CDR1 SGHRS, CDR2 YFSETQ. This CDR3 is built from 19 residues.

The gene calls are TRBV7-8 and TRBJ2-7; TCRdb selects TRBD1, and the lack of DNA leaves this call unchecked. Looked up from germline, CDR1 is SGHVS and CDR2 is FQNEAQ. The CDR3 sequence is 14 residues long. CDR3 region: CASSTDRSAYEQYF.

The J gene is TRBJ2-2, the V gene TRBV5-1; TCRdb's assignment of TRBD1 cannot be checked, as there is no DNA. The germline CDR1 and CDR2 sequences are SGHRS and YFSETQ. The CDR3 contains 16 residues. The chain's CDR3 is CASSFVGAINTGELFF.

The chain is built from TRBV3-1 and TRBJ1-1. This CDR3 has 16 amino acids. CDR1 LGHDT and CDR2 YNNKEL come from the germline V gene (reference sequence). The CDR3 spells CASSQDGIRPNTEAFF.

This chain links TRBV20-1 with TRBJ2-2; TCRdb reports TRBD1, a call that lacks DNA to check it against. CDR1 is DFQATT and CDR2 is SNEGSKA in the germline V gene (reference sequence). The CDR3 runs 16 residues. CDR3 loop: CSARDQSGRMTGELFF.

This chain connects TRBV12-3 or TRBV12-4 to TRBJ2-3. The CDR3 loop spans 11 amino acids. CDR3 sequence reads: CASSFGDTQYF.

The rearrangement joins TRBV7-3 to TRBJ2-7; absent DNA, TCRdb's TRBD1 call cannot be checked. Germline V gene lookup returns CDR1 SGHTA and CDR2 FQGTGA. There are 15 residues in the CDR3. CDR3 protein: CASSITHGQGHEQYF.

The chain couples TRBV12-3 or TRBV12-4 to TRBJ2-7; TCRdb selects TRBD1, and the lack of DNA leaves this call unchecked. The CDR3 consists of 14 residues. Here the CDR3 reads CASSFWEAGDDRYF.

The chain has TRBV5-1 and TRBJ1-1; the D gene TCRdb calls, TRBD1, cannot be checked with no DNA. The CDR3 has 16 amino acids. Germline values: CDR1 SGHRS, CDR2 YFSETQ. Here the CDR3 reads CASSLEFGGLFTEAFF.

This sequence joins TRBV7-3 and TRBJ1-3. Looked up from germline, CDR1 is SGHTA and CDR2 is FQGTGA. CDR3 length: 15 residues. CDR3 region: CASSLTAGSGNTIYF.